This TCR beta chain was documented in a study of T cells in narcolepsy. Study-level information: Enrolled donors included narcolepsy type 1 or type 2 patients and healthy controls. Notes on the study in general: Same-patient CSF and blood CD4+ T cell clonotypes included HCRT-specific and TRIB2-specific autoreactive ones.

This clone is labeled as large. Its antigen is not identified. Measured with immunoSEQ multiplex PCR; TCRdb has only the in-frame clones, and not every one. The table lists some 2,500 clones, 20% to 30% of them singletons. The specimen sequenced was cultured CD4+ T cells from cerebrospinal fluid. This sequence originates from a human donor with narcolepsy.

As DNA, the CDR3 is TGTGCCAGCAGTTCCCCCAGTGGGGGAACCTACAATGAGCAGTTCTTC. Translating gives CASSSPSGGTYNEQFF. V and J are TRBV28 and TRBJ2-1; possibly TRBD1 or TRBD2 for D (5 bases each). The CDR3 runs 16 residues. Germline CDR1 reads MDHEN; CDR2 reads SYDVKM. Trimming removed 4 bases from V and 2 bases from J, with 15 bases in between.